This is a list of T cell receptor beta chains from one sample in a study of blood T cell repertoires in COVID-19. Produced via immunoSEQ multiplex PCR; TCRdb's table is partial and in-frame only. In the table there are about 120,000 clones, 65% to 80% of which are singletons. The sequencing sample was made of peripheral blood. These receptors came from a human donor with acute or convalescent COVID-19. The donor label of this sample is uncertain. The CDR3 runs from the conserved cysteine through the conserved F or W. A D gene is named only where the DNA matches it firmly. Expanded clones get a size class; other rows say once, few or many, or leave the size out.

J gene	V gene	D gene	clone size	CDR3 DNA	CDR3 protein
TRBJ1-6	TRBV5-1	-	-	TGCGCCAGCAGCATCCTCGGGACTCATAATTCACCCCTCCACTTT	CASSILGTHNSPLHF
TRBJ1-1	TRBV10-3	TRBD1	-	TGTGCCATCAGTGAAGCGACAGGGGGGACTACTGAAGCTTTCTTT	CAISEATGGTTEAFF
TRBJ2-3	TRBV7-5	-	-	TGTGTCAGAAGCTTAGTCCCAGGCCGACAGGGGTCCACAGATACGCAGTATTTT	CVRSLVPGRQGSTDTQYF
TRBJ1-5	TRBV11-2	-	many	TGTGCCAGCAGCTTAGCGAGTGGGGGGCAGCCCCAGCATTTT	CASSLASGGQPQHF
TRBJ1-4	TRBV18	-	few	TGTGCCAGCTCCCCCTCAGGCAGCGGGGAAAAACTGTTTTTT	CASSPSGSGEKLFF
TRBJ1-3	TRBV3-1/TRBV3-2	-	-	TGTGCCAGCAGCCAAGTCTGGGGGGTACGACCGGAGAGCTCTGGAAACACCATATATTTT	CASSQVWGVRPESSGNTIYF
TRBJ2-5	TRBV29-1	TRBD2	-	TGCAGCGTTGTCCTACTAGCGGGGGGGCCAGAGACCCAGTACTTC	CSVVLLAGGPETQYF
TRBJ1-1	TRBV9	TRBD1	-	TGTGCCAGCAGCGTAGAGGCGGACAGGGACGCTTTCTTT	CASSVEADRDAFF
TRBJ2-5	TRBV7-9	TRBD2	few	TGTGCCAGCAGCCCCGCGGGGGGGCGTGAGACCCAGTACTTC	CASSPAGGRETQYF
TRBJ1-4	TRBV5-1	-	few	TGCGCCAGCAGCTTCGGAGGGGTTGGAACTAATGAAAAACTGTTTTTT	CASSFGGVGTNEKLFF
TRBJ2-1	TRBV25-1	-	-	TGTGCCAGCAGTCGACACCCTTACAATGAGCAGTTCTTC	CASSRHPYNEQFF
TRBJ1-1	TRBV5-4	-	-	TGTGCCAGCAGCAAGACGGGGAACACTGAAGCTTTCTTT	CASSKTGNTEAFF
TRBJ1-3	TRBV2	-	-	TGTGCCAGCCGGGATGGCCAGGGGCCTGGAAACACCATATATTTT	CASRDGQGPGNTIYF
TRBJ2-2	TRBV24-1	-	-	TGTGCCACCAGTGACCCCCCAGGGGTCGGTTCCGGGGAGCTGTTTTTT	CATSDPPGVGSGELFF
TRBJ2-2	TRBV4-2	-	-	TGTGCCAGCAGCCAAGTGGGACAGAACACCGGGGAGCTGTTTTTT	CASSQVGQNTGELFF
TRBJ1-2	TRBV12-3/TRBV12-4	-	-	TGTGCCAGCAGTCCAGACAGCCATGGCTACACCTTC	CASSPDSHGYTF
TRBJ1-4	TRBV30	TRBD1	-	TGTGCCTGGAGCAGGACAGGGCTCTACGAAAAACTGTTTTTT	CAWSRTGLYEKLFF
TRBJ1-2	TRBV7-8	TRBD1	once	TGTGCCAGCAGCTTAGAGGGACAGGGGGCCGGTGGCTACACCTTC	CASSLEGQGAGGYTF
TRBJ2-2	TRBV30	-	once	TGTGCCTGGGAAAGGGGCACGAACACCGGGGAGCTGTTTTTT	CAWERGTNTGELFF
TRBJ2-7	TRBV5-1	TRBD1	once	TGCGCCAGCAGCTACGGACAGGGGGGGATCTACGAGCAGTACTTC	CASSYGQGGIYEQYF
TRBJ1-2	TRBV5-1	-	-	TGCGCCAGCAGCTTGGCAGGGCGGGGTGGCTACACCTTC	CASSLAGRGGYTF